One sample yielded the 5 T cell receptor beta chains listed below, sequenced in a study of human CD8 memory T cell subsets. Scientists made TCR beta libraries using UMI-labeled 5' RACE. TCRdb reanalyzed the 5' RACE reads and collapses them to one entry per CDR3 protein, without DNA. This sample's table reports some 10,000 distinct CDR3 sequences. Sequencing was performed on CD8+ stem-like memory T cells (TSCM and TCM) sorted from PBMCs. Documented subset: stem-like memory CD8 T cells (TSTEM), CCR7+ PD-1- TIGIT-. The receptors stem from a human donor in good health.

Here the CDR3 reads CASTNSWDSPTQYF. The V gene is TRBV12-3 or TRBV12-4, the J gene TRBJ2-5; the D call of TRBD1 rests on TCRdb alone, since no DNA is present to check it. This CDR3 spans 14 amino acids.

The J gene is TRBJ2-1, the V gene TRBV20-1. This CDR3 is 15 amino acids long. CDR1 is DFQATT and CDR2 is SNEGSKA in the germline V gene (reference sequence). The CDR3: CSARESSGVYNEQFF.

This sequence joins TRBV27 and TRBJ2-1; TCRdb's assignment of TRBD1 cannot be checked, as there is no DNA. The germline gives CDR1 MNHEY, CDR2 SMNVEV (reference sequence). The CDR3 has 15 amino acids. CDR3 residues: CASNAGQFPYNEQFF.

The V and J genes are TRBV7-3 and TRBJ2-1; TCRdb calls TRBD2, which cannot be checked without DNA. Germline CDR1 SGHTA, CDR2 FQGTGA. The CDR3 totals 14 residues. The CDR3 region is CASSYGGLSNEQFF. The whole variable domain, remainder taken from reference TRBV7-3 and TRBJ2-1, is GAGVSQTPSNKVTEKGKYVELRCDPISGHTALYWYRQSLGQGPEFLIYFQGTGAADDSGLPNDRFFAVRPEGSVSTLKIQRTERGDSAVYLCASSYGGLSNEQFFGPGTRLTVL.

The V and J genes are TRBV7-3 and TRBJ1-5; the TRBD1 assignment by TCRdb is unverifiable without DNA. Per the germline V gene, CDR1 is SGHTA and CDR2 is FQGTGA. The CDR3 loop spans 16 amino acids. The CDR3 region is CASSLMPRASNQPQHF.